This T cell receptor beta chain was profiled in a study of early T cells in non-severe SARS-CoV-2 infection. A few counts support this clonotype. TCRdb recomputed calls from the 5' RACE reads with MiXCR, one row per CDR3 protein. The sample has 100,000 to 150,000 distinct CDR3 sequences; under 15% are singletons. CDR1 is SGDLS, CDR2 YYNGEE, per germline. This CDR3 spans 15 amino acids. V was clipped by 4 bases and J by 7 bases, with 18 bases between them. The sample comprised whole blood. The receptor's source is an adult who was a healthcare worker with PCR-confirmed SARS-CoV-2 infection or an uninfected control (not recorded which). The chain combines TRBV9 with TRBJ1-5; D is ambiguous. This chain's CDR3 is CASSLSGETGQPQHF. DNA of the CDR3: TGTGCCAGCAGCCTCAGTGGGGAGACGGGCCAGCCCCAGCATTTT.